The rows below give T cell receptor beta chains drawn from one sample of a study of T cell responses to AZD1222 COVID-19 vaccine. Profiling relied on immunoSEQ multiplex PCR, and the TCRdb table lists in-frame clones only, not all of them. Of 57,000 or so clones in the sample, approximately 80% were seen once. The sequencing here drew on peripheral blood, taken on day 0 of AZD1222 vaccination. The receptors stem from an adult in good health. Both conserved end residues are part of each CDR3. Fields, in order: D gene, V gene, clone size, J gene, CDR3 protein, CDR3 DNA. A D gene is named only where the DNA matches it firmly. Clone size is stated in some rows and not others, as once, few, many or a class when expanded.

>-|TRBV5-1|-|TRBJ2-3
CASSLGGPEDTQYF
TGCGCCAGCAGCCTTGGGGGGCCTGAAGATACGCAGTATTTT
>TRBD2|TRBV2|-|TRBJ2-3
CASSVEGRSGGSTDTQYF
TGTGCCAGCAGTGTAGAAGGGAGGAGCGGGGGGAGCACAGATACGCAGTATTTT
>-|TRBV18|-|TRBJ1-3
CASSPSGQGGNTIYF
TGTGCCAGCTCGCCGTCCGGTCAGGGTGGAAACACCATATATTTT
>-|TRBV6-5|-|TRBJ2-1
CASSSYYTGSNEQFF
TGTGCCAGCAGTAGCTATTACACAGGGAGCAATGAGCAGTTCTTC
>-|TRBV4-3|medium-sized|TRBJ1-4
CASSQDPATGATNEKLFF
TGCGCCAGCAGCCAAGACCCCGCCACGGGGGCAACTAATGAAAAACTGTTTTTT
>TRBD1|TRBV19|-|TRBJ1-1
CASSRGFGTEAFF
TGTGCCAGTAGCAGGGGGTTTGGGACTGAAGCTTTCTTT
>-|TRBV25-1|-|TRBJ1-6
CASSDALGRHSPLHF
TGTGCCAGCAGTGATGCTTTAGGACGGCATTCACCCCTCCACTTT
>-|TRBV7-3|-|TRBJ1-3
CASSPSGTSGNTIYF
TGTGCCAGCAGCCCGAGCGGGACCTCCGGAAACACCATATATTTT
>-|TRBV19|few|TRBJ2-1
CASSILTGNEQFF
TGTGCCAGTAGTATCCTCACCGGGAATGAGCAGTTCTTC
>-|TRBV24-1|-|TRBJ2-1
CATSDVTEAGFNEQFF
TGTGCCACCAGTGATGTGACGGAAGCAGGTTTCAATGAGCAGTTCTTC
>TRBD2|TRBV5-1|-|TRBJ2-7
CASSLVASGAYEQYF
TGCGCCAGCAGCTTGGTAGCTAGCGGGGCATACGAGCAGTACTTC
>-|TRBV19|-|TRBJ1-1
CASSIVGQMNTEAFF
TGTGCCAGTAGTATTGTGGGGCAGATGAACACTGAAGCTTTCTTT